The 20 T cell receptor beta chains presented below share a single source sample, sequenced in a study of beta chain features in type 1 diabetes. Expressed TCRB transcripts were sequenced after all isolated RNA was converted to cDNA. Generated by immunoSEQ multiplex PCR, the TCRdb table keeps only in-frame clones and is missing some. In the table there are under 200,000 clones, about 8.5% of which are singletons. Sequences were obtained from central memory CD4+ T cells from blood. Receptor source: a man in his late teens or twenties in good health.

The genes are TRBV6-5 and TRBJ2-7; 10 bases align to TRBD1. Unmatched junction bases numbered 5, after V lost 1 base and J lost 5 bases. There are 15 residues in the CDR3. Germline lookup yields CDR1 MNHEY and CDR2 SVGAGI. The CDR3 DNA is TGTGCCAGCAGTTACTTGGGACAGGGGTCCCACGAGCAGTACTTC. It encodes CASSYLGQGSHEQYF.

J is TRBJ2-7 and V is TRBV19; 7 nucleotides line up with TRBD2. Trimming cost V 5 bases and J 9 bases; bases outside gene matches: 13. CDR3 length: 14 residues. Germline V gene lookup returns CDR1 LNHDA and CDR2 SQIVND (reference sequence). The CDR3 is CASSSASGGHSQYF. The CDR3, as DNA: TGTGCCAGTAGTTCGGCTAGCGGTGGGCATTCGCAGTACTTC.

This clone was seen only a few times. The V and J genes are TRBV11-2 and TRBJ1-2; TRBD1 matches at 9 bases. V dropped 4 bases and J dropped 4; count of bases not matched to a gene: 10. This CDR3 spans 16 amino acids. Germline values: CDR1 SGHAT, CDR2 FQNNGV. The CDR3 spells CASSSIRGQGSYGYTF. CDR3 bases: TGTGCCAGCAGCTCGATCCGGGGACAGGGATCCTATGGCTACACCTTC.

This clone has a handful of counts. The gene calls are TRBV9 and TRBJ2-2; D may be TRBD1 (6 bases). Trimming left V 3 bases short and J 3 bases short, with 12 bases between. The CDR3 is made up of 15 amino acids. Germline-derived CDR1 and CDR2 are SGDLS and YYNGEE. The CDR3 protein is CASSERDTYTGELFF. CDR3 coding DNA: TGTGCCAGCAGCGAACGGGACACCTACACCGGGGAGCTGTTTTTT.

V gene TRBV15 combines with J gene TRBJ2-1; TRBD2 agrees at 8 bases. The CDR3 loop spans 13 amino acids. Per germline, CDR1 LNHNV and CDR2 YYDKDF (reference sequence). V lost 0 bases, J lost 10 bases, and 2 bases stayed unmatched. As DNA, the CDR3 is TGTGCCACCAGCAGAGATACGGGGGGGGAGCAGTTCTTC. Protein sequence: CATSRDTGGEQFF. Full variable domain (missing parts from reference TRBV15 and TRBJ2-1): DAMVIQNPRYQVTQFGKPVTLSCSQTLNHNVMYWYQQKSSQAPKLLFHYYDKDFNNEADTPDNFQSRRPNTSFCFLDIRSPGLGDTAMYLCATSRDTGGEQFFGPGTRLTVL.

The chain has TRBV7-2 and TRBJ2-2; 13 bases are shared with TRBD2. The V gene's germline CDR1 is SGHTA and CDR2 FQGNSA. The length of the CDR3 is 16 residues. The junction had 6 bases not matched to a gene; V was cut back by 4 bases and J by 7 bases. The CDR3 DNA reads TGTGCCAGCAGCTCACGACTAGCGGGGGGCGGCGGGGAGCTGTTTTTT. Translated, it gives CASSSRLAGGGGELFF.

The CDR3 nucleotides read TGTGCCAGCAGTTTCCTTTTGCGTAGGCCAGGAGCTTTCTTT. Translating it yields CASSFLLRRPGAFF. The chain employs TRBV28 and TRBJ1-1; D is undetermined. There are 14 residues in the CDR3. Looked up from germline, CDR1 is MDHEN and CDR2 is SYDVKM. The germline V and J ends were trimmed by 3 bases and 10 bases, with 18 bases remaining between them.

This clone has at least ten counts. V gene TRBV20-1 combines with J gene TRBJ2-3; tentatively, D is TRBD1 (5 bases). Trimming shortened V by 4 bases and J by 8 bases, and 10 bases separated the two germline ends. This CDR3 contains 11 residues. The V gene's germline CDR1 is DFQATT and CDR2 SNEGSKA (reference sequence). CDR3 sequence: CSAILQGTQYF. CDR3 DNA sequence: TGCAGTGCTATTCTTCAGGGTACGCAGTATTTT.

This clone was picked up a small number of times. The CDR3 spells CASSRRGPHSGANVLTF. The CDR3 DNA reads TGTGCCAGCAGCCGGAGAGGCCCGCACTCTGGGGCCAACGTCCTGACTTTC. The V and J genes are TRBV5-4 and TRBJ2-6, with no clear D. Germline loops: CDR1 SGHNT, CDR2 YYREEE (reference sequence). V lost 4 bases, J lost 0 bases, and 14 bases lay in between. CDR3 length equals 17 residues. Supplemented by reference TRBV5-4 and TRBJ2-6, the full variable domain reads ETGVTQSPTHLIKTRGQQVTLRCSSQSGHNTVSWYQQALGQGPQFIFQYYREEENGRGNFPPRFSGLQFPNYSSELNVNALELDDSALYLCASSRRGPHSGANVLTFGAGSRLTVL.

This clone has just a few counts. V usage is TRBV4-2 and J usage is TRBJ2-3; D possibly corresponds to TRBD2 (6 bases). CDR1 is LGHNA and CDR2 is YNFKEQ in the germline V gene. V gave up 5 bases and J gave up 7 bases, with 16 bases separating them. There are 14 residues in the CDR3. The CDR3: CASSEAGTVNTQYF. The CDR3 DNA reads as TGTGCCAGCAGCGAAGCCGGGACTGTTAATACGCAGTATTTT.

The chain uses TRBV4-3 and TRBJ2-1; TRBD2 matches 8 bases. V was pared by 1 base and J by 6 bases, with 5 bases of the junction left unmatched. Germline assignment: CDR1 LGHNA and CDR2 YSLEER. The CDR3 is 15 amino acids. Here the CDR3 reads CASSQGLAGGNEQFF. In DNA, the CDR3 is TGCGCCAGCAGCCAAGGTCTCGCGGGAGGCAATGAGCAGTTCTTC.

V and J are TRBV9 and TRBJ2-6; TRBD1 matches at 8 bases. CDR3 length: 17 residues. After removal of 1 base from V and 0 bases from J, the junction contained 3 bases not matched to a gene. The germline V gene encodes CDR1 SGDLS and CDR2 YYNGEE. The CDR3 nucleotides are TGTGCCAGCAGCGTAACAGGGGGGCCCTCTGGGGCCAACGTCCTGACTTTC. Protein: CASSVTGGPSGANVLTF.

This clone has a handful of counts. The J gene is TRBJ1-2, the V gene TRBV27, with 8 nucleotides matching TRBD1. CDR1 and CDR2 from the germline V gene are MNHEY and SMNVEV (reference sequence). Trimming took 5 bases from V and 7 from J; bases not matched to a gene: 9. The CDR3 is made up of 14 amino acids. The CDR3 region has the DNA TGTGCCAGCAGTCGGACAGGGAGGAGCATTGGCTACACCTTC. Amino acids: CASSRTGRSIGYTF.

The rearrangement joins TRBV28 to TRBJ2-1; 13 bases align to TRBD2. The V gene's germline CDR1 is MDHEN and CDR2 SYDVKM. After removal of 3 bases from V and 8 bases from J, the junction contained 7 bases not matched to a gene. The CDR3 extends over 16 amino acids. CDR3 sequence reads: CASSLRTSGRAYEQFF. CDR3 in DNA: TGTGCCAGCAGTTTGAGAACTAGCGGGAGGGCCTATGAGCAGTTCTTC.

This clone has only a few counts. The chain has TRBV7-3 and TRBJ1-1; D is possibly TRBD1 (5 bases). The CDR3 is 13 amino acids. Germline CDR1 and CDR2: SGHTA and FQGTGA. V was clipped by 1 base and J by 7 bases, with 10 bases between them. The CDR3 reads CASSLNRQNEAFF. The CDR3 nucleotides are TGTGCCAGCAGCTTAAATAGACAGAATGAAGCTTTCTTT.

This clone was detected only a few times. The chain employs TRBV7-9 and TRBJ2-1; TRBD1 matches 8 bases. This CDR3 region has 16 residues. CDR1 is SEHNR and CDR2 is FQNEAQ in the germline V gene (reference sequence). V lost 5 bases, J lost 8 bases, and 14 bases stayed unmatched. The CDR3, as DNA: TGTGCCAGCAGCGCCCCGTTCAGACAGGGGATGTATGAGCAGTTCTTC. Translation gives CASSAPFRQGMYEQFF.

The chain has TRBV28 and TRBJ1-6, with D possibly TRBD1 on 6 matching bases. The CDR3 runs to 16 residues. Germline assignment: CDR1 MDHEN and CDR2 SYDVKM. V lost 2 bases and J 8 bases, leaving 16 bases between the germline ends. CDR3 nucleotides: TGTGCCAGCAGTTTAGTCCGACAGGTAGGGGATTCACCCCTCCACTTT. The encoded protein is CASSLVRQVGDSPLHF.

CDR3 loop: CASTADTDTQYF. In DNA, the CDR3 is TGTGCCAGCACCGCAGACACAGATACGCAGTATTTT. The genes are TRBV6-5 and TRBJ2-3; D unresolved. Trimming cost V 7 bases and J 2 bases, with 7 bases left between them. In germline, CDR1 is MNHEY, CDR2 SVGAGI. The CDR3 runs 12 residues.

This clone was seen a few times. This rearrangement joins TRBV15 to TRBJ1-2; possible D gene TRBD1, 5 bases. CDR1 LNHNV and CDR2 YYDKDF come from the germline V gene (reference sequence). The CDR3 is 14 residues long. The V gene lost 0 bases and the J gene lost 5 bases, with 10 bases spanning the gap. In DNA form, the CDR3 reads TGTGCCACCAGCAGAGACAGGGATCGTTATGGCTACACCTTC. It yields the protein CATSRDRDRYGYTF.

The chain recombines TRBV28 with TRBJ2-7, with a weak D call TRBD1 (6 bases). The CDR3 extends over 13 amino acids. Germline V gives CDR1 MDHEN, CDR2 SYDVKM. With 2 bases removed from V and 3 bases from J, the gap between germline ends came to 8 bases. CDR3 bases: TGTGCCAGCAGTTTAATACAGGGCTACGAGCAGTACTTC. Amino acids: CASSLIQGYEQYF.